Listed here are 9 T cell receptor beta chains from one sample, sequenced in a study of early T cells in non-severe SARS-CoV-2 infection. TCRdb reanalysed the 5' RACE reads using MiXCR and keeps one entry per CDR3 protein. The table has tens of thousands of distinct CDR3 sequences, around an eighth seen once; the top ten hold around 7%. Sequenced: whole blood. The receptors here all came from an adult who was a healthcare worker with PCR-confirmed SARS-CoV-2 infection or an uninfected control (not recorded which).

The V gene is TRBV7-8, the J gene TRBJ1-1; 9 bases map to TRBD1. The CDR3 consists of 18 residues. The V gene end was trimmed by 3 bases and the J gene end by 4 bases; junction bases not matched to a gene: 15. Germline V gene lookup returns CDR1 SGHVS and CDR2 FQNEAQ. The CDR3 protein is CASSFSMTTGGDFTEAFF. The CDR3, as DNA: TGTGCCAGCAGCTTTTCGATGACGACAGGGGGGGACTTCACTGAAGCTTTCTTT.

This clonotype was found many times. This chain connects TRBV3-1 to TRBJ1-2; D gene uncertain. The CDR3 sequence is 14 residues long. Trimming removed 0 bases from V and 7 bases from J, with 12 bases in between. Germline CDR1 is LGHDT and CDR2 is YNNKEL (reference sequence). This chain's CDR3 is CASSQERSSPGYTF. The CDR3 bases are TGTGCCAGCAGCCAAGAGAGGTCCTCTCCTGGCTACACCTTC.

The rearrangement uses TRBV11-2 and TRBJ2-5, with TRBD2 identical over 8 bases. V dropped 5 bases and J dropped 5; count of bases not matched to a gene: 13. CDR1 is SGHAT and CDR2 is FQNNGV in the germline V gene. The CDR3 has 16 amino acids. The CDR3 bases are TGTGCCAGCAGCCCCTATAGAACTAGCGGACCTGAGACCCAGTACTTC. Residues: CASSPYRTSGPETQYF. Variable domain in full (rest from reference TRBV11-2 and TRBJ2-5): EAGVAQSPRYKIIEKRQSVAFWCNPISGHATLYWYQQILGQGPKLLIQFQNNGVVDDSQLPKDRFSAERLKGVDSTLKIQPAKLEDSAVYLCASSPYRTSGPETQYFGPGTRLLVL.

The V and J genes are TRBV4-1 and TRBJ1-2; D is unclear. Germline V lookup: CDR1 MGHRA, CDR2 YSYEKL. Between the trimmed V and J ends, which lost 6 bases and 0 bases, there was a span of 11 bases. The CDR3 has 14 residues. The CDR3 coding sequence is TGCGCCAGCAGGCGCCTCGAAGCTAACTATGGCTACACCTTC. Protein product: CASRRLEANYGYTF.

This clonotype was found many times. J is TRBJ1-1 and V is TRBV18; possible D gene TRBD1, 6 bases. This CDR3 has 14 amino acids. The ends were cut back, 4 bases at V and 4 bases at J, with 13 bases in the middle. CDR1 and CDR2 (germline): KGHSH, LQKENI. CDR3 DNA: TGTGCCAGCTCACGTGGGGGAGGGGGCACTGAAGCTTTCTTT. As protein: CASSRGGGGTEAFF.

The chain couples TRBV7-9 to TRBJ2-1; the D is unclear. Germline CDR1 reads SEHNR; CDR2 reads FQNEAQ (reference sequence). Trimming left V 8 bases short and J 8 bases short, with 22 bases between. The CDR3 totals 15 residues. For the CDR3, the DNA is TGTGCCAGCGACGCCCTGGGCGCTAGAACCGATGAGCAGTTCTTC. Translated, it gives CASDALGARTDEQFF.

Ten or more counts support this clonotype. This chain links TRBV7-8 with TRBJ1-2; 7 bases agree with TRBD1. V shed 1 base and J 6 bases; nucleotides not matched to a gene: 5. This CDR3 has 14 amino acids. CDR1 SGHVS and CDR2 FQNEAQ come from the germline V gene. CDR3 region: CASSLVAGGNGYTF. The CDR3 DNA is TGTGCCAGCAGCTTAGTGGCAGGGGGGAATGGCTACACCTTC.

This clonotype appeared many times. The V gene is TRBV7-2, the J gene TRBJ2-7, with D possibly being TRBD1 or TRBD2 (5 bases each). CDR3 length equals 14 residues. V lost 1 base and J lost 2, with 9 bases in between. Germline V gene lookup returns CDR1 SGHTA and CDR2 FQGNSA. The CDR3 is CASSLDRGPYEQYF. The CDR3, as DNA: TGTGCCAGCAGCTTAGACCGGGGCCCCTACGAGCAGTACTTC.

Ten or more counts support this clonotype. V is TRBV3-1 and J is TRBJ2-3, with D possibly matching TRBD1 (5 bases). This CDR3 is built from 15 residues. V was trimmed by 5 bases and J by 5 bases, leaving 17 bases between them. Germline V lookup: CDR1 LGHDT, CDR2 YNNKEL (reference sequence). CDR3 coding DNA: TGTGCCAGCAGCAGCACTACCTCAGGGAAAGATACGCAGTATTTT. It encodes CASSSTTSGKDTQYF.